The T cell receptor beta chain described here comes from a study of control samples from healthy donors and cancer patients. Here immunoSEQ multiplex PCR was the method, and the copy in TCRdb shows in-frame clones only, minus some. Among about 170,000 clones listed, around 90% were seen once. CDR1 and CDR2 from the germline V gene are LNHNV and YYDKDF (reference sequence). This CDR3 comprises 15 residues. V was pared by 3 bases and J by 4 bases, with 5 bases of the junction left unmatched. V usage is TRBV15 and J usage is TRBJ2-2; TRBD1 agrees at 7 bases. The clonotype originates from a man under 40 in good health. Material: blood. For the CDR3, the DNA is TGTGCCACCAGCAGTTACAGGGGAAGCACCGGGGAGCTGTTTTTT. It yields the protein CATSSYRGSTGELFF.